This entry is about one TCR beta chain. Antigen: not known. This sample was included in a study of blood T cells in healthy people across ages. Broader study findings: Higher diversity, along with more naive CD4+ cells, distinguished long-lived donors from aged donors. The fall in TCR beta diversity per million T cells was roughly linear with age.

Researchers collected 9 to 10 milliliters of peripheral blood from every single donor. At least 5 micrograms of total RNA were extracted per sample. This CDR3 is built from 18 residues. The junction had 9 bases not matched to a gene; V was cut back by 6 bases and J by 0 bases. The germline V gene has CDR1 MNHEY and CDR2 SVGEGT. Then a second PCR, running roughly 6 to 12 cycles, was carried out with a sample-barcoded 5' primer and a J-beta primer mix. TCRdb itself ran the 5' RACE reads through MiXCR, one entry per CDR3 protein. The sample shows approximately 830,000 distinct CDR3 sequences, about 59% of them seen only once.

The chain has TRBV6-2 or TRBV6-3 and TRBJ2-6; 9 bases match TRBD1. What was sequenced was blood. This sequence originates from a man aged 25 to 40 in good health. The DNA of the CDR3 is TGTGCCAGCAGCCATCTAGGGACAGGGAGCTCTGGGGCCAACGTCCTGACTTTC. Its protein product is CASSHLGTGSSGANVLTF.